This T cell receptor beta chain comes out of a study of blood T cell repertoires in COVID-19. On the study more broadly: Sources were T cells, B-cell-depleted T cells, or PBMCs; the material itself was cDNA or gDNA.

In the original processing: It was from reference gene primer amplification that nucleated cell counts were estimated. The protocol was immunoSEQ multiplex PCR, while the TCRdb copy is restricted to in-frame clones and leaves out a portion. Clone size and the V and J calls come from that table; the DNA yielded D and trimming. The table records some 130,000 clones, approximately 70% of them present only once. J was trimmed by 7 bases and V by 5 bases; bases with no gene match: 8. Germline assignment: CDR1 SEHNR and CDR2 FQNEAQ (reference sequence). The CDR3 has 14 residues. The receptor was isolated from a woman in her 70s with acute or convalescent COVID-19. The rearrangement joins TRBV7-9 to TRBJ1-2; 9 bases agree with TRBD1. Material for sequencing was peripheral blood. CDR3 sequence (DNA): TGTGCCAGCAGCCCACCCGGGACAGGGTTTGGCTACACCTTC. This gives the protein CASSPPGTGFGYTF.